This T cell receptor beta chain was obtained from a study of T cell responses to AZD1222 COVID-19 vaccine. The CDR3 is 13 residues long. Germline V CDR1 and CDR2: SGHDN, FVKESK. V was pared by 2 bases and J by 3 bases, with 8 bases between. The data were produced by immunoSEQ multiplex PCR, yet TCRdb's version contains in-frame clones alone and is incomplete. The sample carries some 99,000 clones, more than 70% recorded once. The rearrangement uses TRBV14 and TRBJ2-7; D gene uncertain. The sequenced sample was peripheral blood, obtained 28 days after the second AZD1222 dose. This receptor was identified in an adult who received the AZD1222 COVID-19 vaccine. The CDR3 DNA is TGTGCCAGCAGCCAACTGACACACTACGAGCAGTACTTC. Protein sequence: CASSQLTHYEQYF.